A selection of T cell receptor beta chains follows, all from one sample in a study of CD8 T cells in ankylosing spondylitis. A single record per CDR3 protein comes from TCRdb applying MiXCR to the 5' RACE reads. This table holds some 800,000 distinct CDR3 sequences, 12% found once. The specimen sequenced was blood, either unsorted or a sorted T cell fraction (not recorded which). These receptors were collected from a male donor with ankylosing spondylitis. Both conserved end residues are part of each CDR3. A D gene is named only where the DNA matches it firmly. Expanded clones are given a class, and other clones once, few, many or no size at all.

>TRBV5-6|NA|NA|TRBJ2-5
CASSSLGVLYF
TGTGCCAGCAGCTCCCTCGGGGTTCTGTACTTC
>TRBV5-1|NA|few|TRBJ2-1
CASSLWEGGAGGEQFF
TGCGCCAGCAGCTTATGGGAGGGGGGCGCAGGGGGTGAGCAGTTCTTC
>TRBV20-1|TRBD2|few|TRBJ2-1
CSAAKELAGWYNEQFF
TGCAGTGCTGCCAAGGAGCTAGCGGGCTGGTACAATGAGCAGTTCTTC
>TRBV10-3|TRBD2|few|TRBJ2-7
CAITGGSSYEQYF
TGTGCCATCACGGGCGGGAGTTCGTACGAGCAGTACTTC
>TRBV6-2/TRBV6-3|TRBD1|few|TRBJ2-7
CASSHGQGVFF
TGTGCCAGCAGTCATGGACAGGGGGTCTTCTTC
>TRBV6-1|TRBD1|few|TRBJ2-2
CASSVRQGMPGELFF
TGTGCCAGCAGTGTTAGACAGGGGATGCCCGGGGAGCTGTTTTTT
>TRBV20-1|NA|many|TRBJ1-1
CSAQRTPNTEAFF
TGCAGTGCTCAAAGGACACCCAACACTGAAGCTTTCTTT
>TRBV12-3/TRBV12-4|TRBD1|many|TRBJ1-1
CASLPGQGLTGTEAFF
TGTGCCAGCCTGCCGGGACAGGGCTTAACGGGCACTGAAGCTTTCTTT
>TRBV20-1|TRBD2|few|TRBJ2-3
CSATLAGGGTDTQYF
TGCAGTGCCACCTTAGCGGGAGGTGGCACAGATACGCAGTATTTT
>TRBV5-1|NA|NA|TRBJ2-2
CASSPLDRTGELFF
TGCGCCAGCAGCCCACTCGACAGAACCGGGGAGCTGTTTTTT
>TRBV29-1|TRBD1|NA|TRBJ1-4
CSVGRTGEKLFF
TGCAGCGTTGGCCGGACAGGGGAAAAACTGTTTTTT
>TRBV7-9|NA|NA|TRBJ1-1
CASSFGDRTLNTEAFF
TGTGCCAGCAGCTTCGGGGATCGGACACTGAACACTGAAGCTTTCTTT
>TRBV7-9|NA|few|TRBJ2-2
CASSLPGFSSGGELFF
TGTGCCAGCAGTTTACCCGGGTTTAGTTCCGGCGGGGAGCTGTTTTTT
>TRBV7-2|NA|NA|TRBJ1-6
CASSFNVSPLHF
TGTGCCAGCAGCTTTAATGTTTCACCCCTCCACTTT
>TRBV6-2/TRBV6-3|TRBD2|NA|TRBJ2-7
CASSSRTSGSEYF
TGTGCCAGCAGTTCACGGACTAGCGGGAGTGAGTACTTC
>TRBV3-1|NA|NA|TRBJ2-2
CASLGRIPTGELFF
TGTGCCAGCCTCGGTAGGATCCCCACCGGGGAGCTGTTTTTT
>TRBV5-1|NA|NA|TRBJ1-1
CASSLAPEQATEAFF
TGCGCCAGCAGCTTGGCCCCCGAACAGGCCACTGAAGCTTTCTTT
>TRBV7-2|NA|many|TRBJ1-2
CASSLWGGTTQSGYTF
TGTGCCAGCAGCTTATGGGGGGGTACCACTCAAAGTGGCTACACCTTC
>TRBV9|TRBD2|few|TRBJ2-7
CASRTGRREQYF
TGTGCCAGCAGGACCGGGAGGAGGGAGCAGTACTTC
>TRBV5-1|NA|few|TRBJ2-5
CASRMGHPYQETQYF
TGCGCCAGCAGAATGGGACACCCGTACCAAGAGACCCAGTACTTC
>TRBV4-3|TRBD2|many|TRBJ2-3
CASSQQPLADYTDTQYF
TGCGCCAGCAGCCAACAGCCACTAGCGGACTACACAGATACGCAGTATTTT
>TRBV20-1|NA|many|TRBJ1-1
CSARVRGRGTEAFF
TGCAGTGCTAGGGTCCGGGGACGAGGCACTGAAGCTTTCTTT
>TRBV29-1|TRBD1|many|TRBJ1-1
CSARGTDEGPEAFF
TGCAGCGCGAGAGGGACAGACGAAGGGCCTGAAGCTTTCTTT
>TRBV6-5|TRBD1|few|TRBJ2-1
CASSYLPGTVYNEQFF
TGTGCCAGCAGTTACTTGCCCGGGACAGTTTACAATGAGCAGTTCTTC
>TRBV20-1|TRBD2|many|TRBJ2-1
CSAPLAGEIYNEQFF
TGCAGTGCGCCCCTAGCGGGAGAGATCTACAATGAGCAGTTCTTC
>TRBV21-1|NA|once|TRBJ2-7
CASSKVWDKRTGEQYF
TGTGCCAGCAGCAAAGTTTGGGACAAGCGCACGGGAGAGCAGTACTTC